This is a list of T cell receptor beta chains from one sample in a study of cytomegalovirus exposure and HLA in healthy donors. TCRdb's copy holds only in-frame clones and misses some; the assay was immunoSEQ multiplex PCR. Of fewer than 250,000 clones detected, around 90% appear once; the ten largest clones hold 2% to 2.5%. Material for sequencing was PBMCs. All receptors derive from a woman younger than 35 in good health and CMV-seropositive. The CDR3 runs from the conserved cysteine through the conserved F or W. The D gene is left open where the match is weak. Clone size is not always given. Where it is, it says once, few, many or a class for expanded clones.

v_call	d_call	cdr3_length	clone_size	j_call	cdr3_nt	cdr3_aa
TRBV30	-	16	-	TRBJ2-1	TGTGCCTGGAGTGTAGAGCCCGGAGGCCCCGAATGGGGGCAGTTCTTC	CAWSVEPGGPEWGQFF
TRBV29-1	-	15	-	TRBJ1-2	TGCAGCGTTGAAGAGGAAGGACAGAGTAACTATGGCTACACCTTC	CSVEEEGQSNYGYTF
TRBV10-2	-	13	-	TRBJ2-7	TGCGCCAGCAAGACTGGCCGGTCCTACGAGCAGTACTTC	CASKTGRSYEQYF
TRBV7-6	-	13	-	TRBJ2-7	TGTGCCAGCAGCTTAGTACAGACCTACGAGCAGTACTTC	CASSLVQTYEQYF
TRBV7-9	TRBD2	16	-	TRBJ2-1	TGTGCCAGCCCTTACGGAAGCGGGAGGGCCTACAATGAGCAGTTCTTC	CASPYGSGRAYNEQFF
TRBV7-9	-	13	-	TRBJ2-1	TGTGCCAGCAGCTTCGGACAGCCCTCTCCGCAGTTCTTC	CASSFGQPSPQFF
TRBV5-8	-	17	-	TRBJ2-7	TGTGCCAGCAGCTTGAACTCCAGGCTAGGGAGGAGCGACGAGCAGTACTTC	CASSLNSRLGRSDEQYF
TRBV27	-	13	-	TRBJ2-1	TGTGCCAGCACCGAGAGGACTTACAATGAGCAGTTCTTC	CASTERTYNEQFF
TRBV9	-	13	-	TRBJ1-1	TGTGCCAGCAGCAAACGGGGGAACACTGAAGCTTTCTTT	CASSKRGNTEAFF
TRBV5-1	-	14	-	TRBJ1-1	TGCGCCAGCAGCCCGCAGACAGGGAACACTGAAGCTTTCTTT	CASSPQTGNTEAFF
TRBV30	TRBD1	17	-	TRBJ1-2	TGTGCCTGGAGTACCGGGACAGGGGGCAGGATTGACTATGGCTACACCTTC	CAWSTGTGGRIDYGYTF
TRBV28	-	12	-	TRBJ2-7	TGTGCCAGCAGTTTTCGCAGGGACGAGCAGTACTTC	CASSFRRDEQYF
TRBV27	TRBD1	13	few	TRBJ2-7	TGTGCCAGCAGTTACAGGGGGACCTACGAGCAGTACTTC	CASSYRGTYEQYF
TRBV5-1	TRBD2	18	-	TRBJ2-1	TGCGCCAGCAGCCGCCGAGGGACTAGCGGGAGCGCATACAATGAGCAGTTCTTC	CASSRRGTSGSAYNEQFF
TRBV19	TRBD1	16	-	TRBJ2-5	TGTGCCAGTAGTATCAAAGGACAGGGGGTAAAGAAGACCCAGTACTTC	CASSIKGQGVKKTQYF
TRBV30	-	15	-	TRBJ2-3	TGTGCCTGGAGTCCCGGCCAGGGGGGAACAGATACGCAGTATTTT	CAWSPGQGGTDTQYF
TRBV30	TRBD2	16	-	TRBJ2-5	TGTGCCTGGAGTGCGGGGAGCGGGACCCTCCAAGAGACCCAGTACTTC	CAWSAGSGTLQETQYF
TRBV2	TRBD2	14	-	TRBJ2-3	TGTGCCAGCAGTGGTACTAGCGGCACAGATACGCAGTATTTT	CASSGTSGTDTQYF
TRBV10-3	-	12	-	TRBJ1-2	TGTGCCATCAGCCGGACAGACTATGGCTACACCTTC	CAISRTDYGYTF
TRBV19	TRBD1	17	-	TRBJ2-2	TGTGCCAGTAGTATGTCAGGGGGCAGGGGGAACACCGGGGAGCTGTTTTTT	CASSMSGGRGNTGELFF
TRBV27	-	15	-	TRBJ2-1	TGTGCCAGCAGTTCCCTGAAGGGACTCGGGAATGAGCAGTTCTTC	CASSSLKGLGNEQFF
TRBV28	-	12	-	TRBJ1-1	TGTGCCAGCAGTTTATACGGCACTGAAGCTTTCTTT	CASSLYGTEAFF
TRBV5-1	-	16	once	TRBJ2-3	TGCGCCAGCAGCTTGGGCGCCACAGCTATGACAGATACGCAGTATTTT	CASSLGATAMTDTQYF
TRBV7-2	-	17	-	TRBJ1-2	TGTGCCAGCAGCCCCGACGCGTGGGGCAGCGTAAACTATGGCTACACCTTC	CASSPDAWGSVNYGYTF
TRBV5-6	TRBD1	15	-	TRBJ2-5	TGTGCCAGCAGCTTGGCCCGGACAGGAGAAGAGACCCAGTACTTC	CASSLARTGEETQYF
TRBV21-1	-	15	-	TRBJ2-7	TGTGCCAGCAGCACCCCTAGCGGGACAACCTACGAGCAGTACTTC	CASSTPSGTTYEQYF
TRBV28	TRBD1	13	-	TRBJ1-1	TGTGCCAGCGGTACAGGGGGCGTTAATGAAGCTTTCTTT	CASGTGGVNEAFF
TRBV7-9	-	13	-	TRBJ2-5	TGTGCCAGCAGCTCGGAGGCTTTGGGGACCCAGTACTTC	CASSSEALGTQYF
TRBV28	-	16	-	TRBJ2-7	TGTGCCAGCAGTTCCTCGCGACGTAGGAGCTTCTACGAGCAGTACTTC	CASSSSRRRSFYEQYF
TRBV27	TRBD1	16	-	TRBJ2-7	TGTGCCAGCAGCTTTACCACCGGGACAGGGTTTTACGAGCAGTACTTC	CASSFTTGTGFYEQYF
TRBV9	TRBD1	16	-	TRBJ1-1	TGTGCCAGCAGCGTAGCTTCGGACAGGGAGGACACTGAAGCTTTCTTT	CASSVASDREDTEAFF
TRBV7-3	TRBD2	13	few	TRBJ2-1	TGTGCCAGCAGCTCACAGGGACTAGCGGAGCAGTTCTTC	CASSSQGLAEQFF
TRBV2	-	15	-	TRBJ2-7	TGTGCCAGCAGCGGCGACCCTCAGGGATCCTACGAGCAGTACTTC	CASSGDPQGSYEQYF